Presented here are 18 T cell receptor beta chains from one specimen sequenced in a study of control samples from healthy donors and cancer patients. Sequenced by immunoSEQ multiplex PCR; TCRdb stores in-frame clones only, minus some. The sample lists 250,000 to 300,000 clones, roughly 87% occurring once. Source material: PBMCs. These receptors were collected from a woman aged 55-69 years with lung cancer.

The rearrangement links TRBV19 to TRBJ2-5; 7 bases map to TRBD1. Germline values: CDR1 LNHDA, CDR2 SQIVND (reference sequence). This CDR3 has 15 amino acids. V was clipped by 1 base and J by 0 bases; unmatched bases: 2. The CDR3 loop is CASSIGGTDQETQYF. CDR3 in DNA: TGTGCCAGTAGTATAGGGGGGACAGACCAAGAGACCCAGTACTTC. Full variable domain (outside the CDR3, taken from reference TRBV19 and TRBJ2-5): DGGITQSPKYLFRKEGQNVTLSCEQNLNHDAMYWYRQDPGQGLRLIYYSQIVNDFQKGDIAEGYSVSREKKESFPLTVTSAQKNPTAFYLCASSIGGTDQETQYFGPGTRLLVL.

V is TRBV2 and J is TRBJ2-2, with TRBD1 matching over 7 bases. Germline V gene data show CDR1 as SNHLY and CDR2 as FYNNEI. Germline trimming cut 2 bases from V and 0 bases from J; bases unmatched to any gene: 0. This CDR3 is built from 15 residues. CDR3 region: CASSETGANTGELFF. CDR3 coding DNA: TGTGCCAGCAGTGAAACAGGGGCGAACACCGGGGAGCTGTTTTTT.

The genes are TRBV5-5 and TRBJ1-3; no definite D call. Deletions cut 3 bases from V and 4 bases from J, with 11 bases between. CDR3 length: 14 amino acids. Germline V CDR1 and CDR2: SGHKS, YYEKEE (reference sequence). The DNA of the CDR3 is TGTGCCAGCAGCTCAGAGACGCGAGGAAACACCATATATTTT. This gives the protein CASSSETRGNTIYF. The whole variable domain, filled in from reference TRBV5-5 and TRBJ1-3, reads DAGVTQSPTHLIKTRGQQVTLRCSPISGHKSVSWYQQVLGQGPQFIFQYYEKEERGRGNFPDRFSARQFPNYSSELNVNALLLGDSALYLCASSSETRGNTIYFGEGSWLTVV.

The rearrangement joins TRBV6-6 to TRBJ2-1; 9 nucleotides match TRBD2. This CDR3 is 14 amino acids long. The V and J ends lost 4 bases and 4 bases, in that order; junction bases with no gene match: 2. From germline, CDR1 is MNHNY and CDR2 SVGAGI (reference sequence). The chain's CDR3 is CASSSSGNYNEQFF. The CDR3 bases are TGTGCCAGCAGTTCTAGCGGGAATTACAATGAGCAGTTCTTC.

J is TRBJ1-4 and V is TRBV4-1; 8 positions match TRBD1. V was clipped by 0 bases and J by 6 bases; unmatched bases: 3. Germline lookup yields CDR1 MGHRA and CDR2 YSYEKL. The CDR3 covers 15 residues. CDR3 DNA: TGCGCCAGCAGCCAAGATGGCAGGGGGCATGAAAAACTGTTTTTT. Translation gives CASSQDGRGHEKLFF.

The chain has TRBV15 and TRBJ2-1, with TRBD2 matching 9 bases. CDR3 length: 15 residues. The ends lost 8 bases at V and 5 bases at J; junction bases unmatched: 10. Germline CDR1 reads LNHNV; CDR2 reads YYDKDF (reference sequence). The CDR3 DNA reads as TGTGCCACCTCGCCCCGACTAGCGGCCAACAATGAGCAGTTCTTC. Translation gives CATSPRLAANNEQFF.

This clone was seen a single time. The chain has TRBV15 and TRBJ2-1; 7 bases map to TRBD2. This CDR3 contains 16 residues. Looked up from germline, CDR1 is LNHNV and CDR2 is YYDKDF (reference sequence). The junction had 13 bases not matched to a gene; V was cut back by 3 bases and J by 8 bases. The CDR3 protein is CATSRDTSESRDEQFF. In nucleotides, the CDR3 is TGTGCCACCAGCAGGGATACTAGCGAGAGTAGAGATGAGCAGTTCTTC.

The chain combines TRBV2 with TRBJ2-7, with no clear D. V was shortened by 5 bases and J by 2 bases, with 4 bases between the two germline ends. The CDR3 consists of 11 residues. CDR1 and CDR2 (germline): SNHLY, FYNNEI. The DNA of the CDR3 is TGTGCCAGCAGTACAGCCTACGAGCAGTACTTC. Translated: CASSTAYEQYF.

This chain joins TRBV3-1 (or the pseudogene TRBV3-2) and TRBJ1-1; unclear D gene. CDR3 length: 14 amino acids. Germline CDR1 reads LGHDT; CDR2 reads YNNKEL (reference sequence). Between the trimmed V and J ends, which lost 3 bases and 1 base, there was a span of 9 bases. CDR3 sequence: CASSHYGENTEAFF. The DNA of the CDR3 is TGTGCCAGCAGCCATTATGGGGAGAACACTGAAGCTTTCTTT.

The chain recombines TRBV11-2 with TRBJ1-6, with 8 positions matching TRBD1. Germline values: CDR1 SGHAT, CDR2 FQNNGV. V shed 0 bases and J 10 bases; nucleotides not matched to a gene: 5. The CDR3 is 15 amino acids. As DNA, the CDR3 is TGTGCCAGCAGCTTAGAGGGACAGGTGAACTCACCCCTCCACTTT. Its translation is CASSLEGQVNSPLHF.

In DNA, the CDR3 is TGTGCCAGCAGGACTATCGGGGGCACGGGTGAAGCTTTCTTT. It translates to CASRTIGGTGEAFF. The rearrangement uses TRBV28 and TRBJ1-1; weak D call: TRBD1 (6 bases). V was clipped by 6 bases and J by 7 bases, with 18 bases between them. CDR3 length: 14 residues. Germline CDR1 is MDHEN and CDR2 is SYDVKM.

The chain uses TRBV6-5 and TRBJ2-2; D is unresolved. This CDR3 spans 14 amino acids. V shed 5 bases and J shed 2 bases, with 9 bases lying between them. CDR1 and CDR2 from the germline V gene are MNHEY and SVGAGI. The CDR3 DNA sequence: TGTGCCAGCAGTATCAGGAGAAACACCGGGGAGCTGTTTTTT. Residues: CASSIRRNTGELFF.

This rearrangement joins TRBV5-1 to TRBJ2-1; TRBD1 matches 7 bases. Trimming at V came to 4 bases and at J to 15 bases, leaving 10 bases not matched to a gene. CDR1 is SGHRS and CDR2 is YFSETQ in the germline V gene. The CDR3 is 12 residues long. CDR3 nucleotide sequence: TGCGCCAGCAGCCTCGGACAGGACAGGCTGTTCTTC. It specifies CASSLGQDRLFF.

CDR3 amino acids: CASTLGGGTGQPQHF. CDR3 coding DNA: TGTGCCAGCACCCTGGGGGGAGGGACGGGGCAGCCCCAGCATTTT. The genes are TRBV5-5 and TRBJ1-5, with D possibly matching TRBD1 (5 bases). Germline V gives CDR1 SGHKS, CDR2 YYEKEE (reference sequence). The CDR3 runs to 15 residues. V was trimmed by 6 bases and J by 7 bases, leaving 20 bases between them.

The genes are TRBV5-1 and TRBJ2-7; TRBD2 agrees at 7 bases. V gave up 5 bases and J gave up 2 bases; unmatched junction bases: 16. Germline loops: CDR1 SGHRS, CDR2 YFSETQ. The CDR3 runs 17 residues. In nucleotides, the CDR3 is TGCGCCAGCAGTTTCTCGATGGGAGGGCAGGGAGCCTACGAGCAGTACTTC. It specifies CASSFSMGGQGAYEQYF.

CDR3 loop: CASSLTVSSYNEQFF. In DNA, the CDR3 is TGTGCCAGCAGCTTAACTGTTAGCTCCTACAATGAGCAGTTCTTC. The chain has TRBV7-2 and TRBJ2-1, with unresolved D. Trimming took 2 bases from V and 0 from J, leaving 8 bases between them. CDR3 length: 15 residues. Germline CDR1 and CDR2: SGHTA and FQGNSA.

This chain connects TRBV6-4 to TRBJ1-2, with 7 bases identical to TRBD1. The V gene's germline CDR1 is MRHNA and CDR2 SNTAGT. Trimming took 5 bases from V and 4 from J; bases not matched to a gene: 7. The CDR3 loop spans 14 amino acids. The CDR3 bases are TGTGCCAGCAGTTCGACAGGGACTTCCTATGGCTACACCTTC. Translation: CASSSTGTSYGYTF.

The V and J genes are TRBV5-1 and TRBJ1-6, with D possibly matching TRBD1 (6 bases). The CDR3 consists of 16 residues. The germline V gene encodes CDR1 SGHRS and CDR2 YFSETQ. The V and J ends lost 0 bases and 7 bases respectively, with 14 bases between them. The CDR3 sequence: CASSLAGKGGNSPLHF. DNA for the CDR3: TGCGCCAGCAGCTTGGCCGGGAAAGGGGGGAATTCACCCCTCCACTTT.